Shown below are 17 T cell receptor beta chains from a single sample sequenced in a study of blood T cell repertoires in COVID-19. Sequencing was performed with immunoSEQ multiplex PCR; in TCRdb, only in-frame clones are kept and a portion is missing. The data show tens of thousands of clones, 90% seen once. The sample comprised peripheral blood. The receptors shown here come from a man aged 45-65 years with acute or convalescent COVID-19.

The chain uses TRBV10-3 and TRBJ2-7; 12 bases are shared with TRBD2. Trimming cost V 6 bases and J 2 bases; bases outside gene matches: 8. Germline V gene lookup returns CDR1 ENHRY and CDR2 SYGVKD. The CDR3 covers 16 residues. The CDR3 spells CAISPSGRVATYEQYF. CDR3 nucleotides: TGTGCCATCAGCCCTAGCGGGAGGGTTGCCACCTACGAGCAGTACTTC.

This sequence joins TRBV28 and TRBJ1-2; 12 nucleotides align to TRBD1. Germline V lookup: CDR1 MDHEN, CDR2 SYDVKM. The CDR3 extends over 16 amino acids. The V gene end was trimmed by 7 bases and the J gene end by 8 bases; junction bases not matched to a gene: 14. Written as DNA, the CDR3 is TGTGCCAGCAACACCGGGACAGGGGGCGCAATCGACGGCTACACCTTC. Translation: CASNTGTGGAIDGYTF.

The V gene is TRBV7-8, the J gene TRBJ2-7; TRBD1 agrees at 9 bases. Germline CDR1 is SGHVS and CDR2 is FQNEAQ. The CDR3 spans 17 residues. The junction had 7 bases not matched to a gene; V was cut back by 1 base and J by 0 bases. The CDR3 bases are TGTGCCAGCAGCTTAGTGGGGGGACAGGGAACCTCCTACGAGCAGTACTTC. It codes for CASSLVGGQGTSYEQYF.

This chain uses TRBV5-4 with TRBJ1-1; TRBD1 matches at 7 bases. Germline trimming cut 2 bases from V and 5 bases from J; bases unmatched to any gene: 6. CDR3 length: 14 residues. The germline CDR1 and CDR2 sequences are SGHNT and YYREEE (reference sequence). The CDR3: CASSLDREPTEAFF. The CDR3 DNA reads as TGTGCCAGCAGCTTAGACAGGGAGCCAACTGAAGCTTTCTTT.

The chain combines TRBV27 with TRBJ2-1; the match to TRBD2 covers 11 bases. Germline V CDR1 and CDR2: MNHEY, SMNVEV (reference sequence). CDR3 length equals 16 residues. V shed 0 bases, J shed 7 bases, and the junction held 5 bases outside the gene matches. The chain's CDR3 is CASSLSGSGRANEQFF. The DNA of the CDR3 is TGTGCCAGCAGTTTATCGGGTAGCGGGAGGGCGAATGAGCAGTTCTTC.

The chain couples TRBV5-6 to TRBJ1-5, with D possibly being TRBD1 (5 bases). The CDR3 has 14 residues. The ends were cut back, 3 bases at V and 4 bases at J, with 11 bases in the middle. Germline loops: CDR1 SGHDT, CDR2 YYEEEE. The CDR3 DNA reads TGTGCCAGCAGCTCTGGCGGGGGGAATCAGCCCCAGCATTTT. This gives the protein CASSSGGGNQPQHF.

This clone occurred a few times. The J gene is TRBJ1-5, the V gene TRBV6-1; D possibly corresponds to TRBD1 (5 bases). The CDR3 loop spans 16 amino acids. Looked up from germline, CDR1 is MNHNS and CDR2 is SASEGT. V lost 1 base, J lost 1 base, and 11 bases lay in between. CDR3 DNA sequence: TGTGCCAGCAGTGAAGTTTTGACAGAAAGCAATCAGCCCCAGCATTTT. This codes for CASSEVLTESNQPQHF.

This clone has a single count. This chain joins TRBV5-6 and TRBJ1-2; 9 nucleotides align to TRBD1. Germline assignment: CDR1 SGHDT and CDR2 YYEEEE. The CDR3 runs 14 residues. Unmatched junction bases numbered 6, after V lost 5 bases and J lost 4 bases. CDR3 region: CASSRPDRGYGYTF. CDR3 bases: TGTGCCAGCAGTCGTCCGGACAGGGGCTATGGCTACACCTTC.

The V call is TRBV19, the J call TRBJ1-3; weak D call: TRBD1 (6 bases). The length of the CDR3 is 16 residues. Between the trimmed V and J ends, which lost 7 bases and 4 bases, there was a span of 20 bases. From germline, CDR1 is LNHDA and CDR2 SQIVND (reference sequence). The DNA for the CDR3 is TGTGCCAGTACCCGAGGGACAATCCATCTCGGAAACACCATATATTTT. Protein sequence: CASTRGTIHLGNTIYF.

The J gene is TRBJ2-5, the V gene TRBV7-9; possible D gene TRBD2, 5 bases. Germline assignment: CDR1 SEHNR and CDR2 FQNEAQ (reference sequence). Trimming shortened V by 2 bases and J by 2 bases, and 12 bases separated the two germline ends. The CDR3 has 15 residues. This CDR3 is CASSLNTSPQETQYF. CDR3 bases: TGTGCCAGCAGCTTAAACACTAGTCCACAAGAGACCCAGTACTTC.

Note on this clone: A read error may account for a junction end that differs from germline. The CDR3 coding sequence is TGTGCCATCAGTGATCGGGGTTCGGTTGGCTACACCTTC. Translating gives CAISDRGSVGYTF. The V gene is TRBV24-1, the J gene TRBJ1-2; D is undetermined. Germline lookup yields CDR1 KGHDR and CDR2 SFDVKD. The CDR3 spans 13 residues.

This chain links TRBV28 with TRBJ2-5; 9 nucleotides line up with TRBD2. This CDR3 is built from 15 residues. Germline V lookup: CDR1 MDHEN, CDR2 SYDVKM. V shed 3 bases and J 5 bases; nucleotides not matched to a gene: 7. The CDR3 DNA reads TGTGCCAGCAGTTTGAGGGCGGGGGGGAAGGAGACCCAGTACTTC. Its protein product is CASSLRAGGKETQYF.

The chain carries TRBV10-3 and TRBJ1-5; weak D call: TRBD1 (5 bases). Germline lookup yields CDR1 ENHRY and CDR2 SYGVKD. With 7 bases removed from V and 3 bases from J, the gap between germline ends came to 10 bases. The CDR3 is made up of 13 amino acids. The CDR3 reads CAITREVNQPQHF. Written as DNA, the CDR3 is TGTGCCATCACCAGGGAGGTCAATCAGCCCCAGCATTTT.

This clone was seen once. The CDR3 sequence is CASSQDLGTGDSPLHF. CDR3 in DNA: TGCGCCAGCAGCCAAGATCTTGGGACAGGGGATTCACCCCTCCACTTT. The chain combines TRBV4-1 with TRBJ1-6, with 10 bases identical to TRBD1. Germline V lookup: CDR1 MGHRA, CDR2 YSYEKL. V gave up 0 bases and J gave up 8 bases; unmatched junction bases: 4. This CDR3 is 16 amino acids long.

The rearrangement links TRBV24-1 to TRBJ2-5; tentative D call: TRBD1 (6 bases). The CDR3 sequence is 15 residues long. In germline, CDR1 is KGHDR, CDR2 SFDVKD. V was trimmed by 3 bases and J by 1 base, leaving 11 bases between them. CDR3 amino acids: CATSDVQDSQETQYF. CDR3 bases: TGTGCCACCAGTGATGTTCAGGACAGCCAAGAGACCCAGTACTTC.

This chain joins TRBV9 and TRBJ2-1, with 13 bases identical to TRBD2. The CDR3 extends over 14 amino acids. Germline V gene data show CDR1 as SGDLS and CDR2 as YYNGEE. The junction had 7 bases not matched to a gene; V was cut back by 4 bases and J by 12 bases. The CDR3 sequence is CASSMKTSGGRQFF. The DNA of the CDR3 is TGTGCCAGCAGCATGAAGACTAGCGGGGGGCGGCAGTTCTTC.

J is TRBJ1-6 and V is TRBV7-2; 8 positions match TRBD1. Germline V gene data show CDR1 as SGHTA and CDR2 as FQGNSA. V dropped 6 bases and J dropped 5; count of bases not matched to a gene: 6. CDR3 length: 15 amino acids. The CDR3 protein is CASRQDRGHNSPLHF. In nucleotides, the CDR3 is TGTGCCAGCAGGCAAGACAGGGGCCATAATTCACCCCTCCACTTT.